This T cell receptor beta chain was retrieved from a study of T cells in localized non-small cell lung cancer. Study-level points and caveats: Appearing in adjacent lung were a median about 60 of the top 100 tumor clones. The study found T cell clonality highest in uninvolved adjacent lung, above tumor.

Germline V lookup: CDR1 SGHRS, CDR2 YFSETQ. CDR3 length: 16 amino acids. V dropped 5 bases and J dropped 0; count of bases not matched to a gene: 10. The protocol was immunoSEQ multiplex PCR, while the TCRdb copy is restricted to in-frame clones and leaves out a portion. Seen here are approximately 100,000 clones, just over 90% observed once, and the top ten hold roughly 4.3%. Concerning this clone itself: Its antigen is currently unknown.

This chain connects TRBV5-1 to TRBJ1-1, with 7 bases fitting TRBD1. The receptor was derived from a woman between 35 and 75 years old with stage II squamous cell lung carcinoma. Sequencing used PBMCs, obtained before any cancer treatment. The chain's CDR3 is CASRQSGGTVNTEAFF. CDR3 DNA: TGCGCCAGCAGGCAGTCGGGGGGGACAGTGAACACTGAAGCTTTCTTT.